This is a list of T cell receptor beta chains from one sample in a study of post-analysis software for immune sequencing data. From the PCR reads, TCRdb called clonotypes with MiXCR, one entry per CDR3 protein. In the table there are some 690,000 distinct CDR3 sequences, 55% to 70% of which are singletons. Sequencing used blood. These receptors were obtained from a girl aged 2 to 10 with multiple sclerosis. Both conserved end residues are part of each CDR3. A D gene is named only where the DNA matches it firmly. Part of the rows lack a size; the others show once, few, many or a class for expanded clones.

size: -; D: -; V: TRBV5-1; length: 13; J: TRBJ2-5; CDR3: CASSLGQMETQYF; DNA: TGCGCCAGCAGCTTGGGGCAGATGGAGACCCAGTACTTC
size: -; D: -; V: TRBV6-5; length: 15; J: TRBJ2-7; CDR3: CASSRRGGSSYEQYF; DNA: TGTGCCAGCAGTCGCAGGGGCGGCAGCTCCTACGAGCAGTACTTC
size: -; D: -; V: TRBV2; length: 11; J: TRBJ2-7; CDR3: CASRGGIEQYF; DNA: TGTGCCAGCAGAGGGGGTATCGAGCAGTACTTC
size: -; D: -; V: TRBV7-8; length: 12; J: TRBJ1-1; CDR3: CASSEYRKRAFF; DNA: TGTGCCAGCAGCGAGTACAGGAAGCGAGCTTTCTTT
size: few; D: -; V: TRBV29-1; length: 10; J: TRBJ2-3; CDR3: CSGGEDTQYF; DNA: TGCAGCGGGGGGGAGGATACGCAGTATTTT
size: -; D: -; V: TRBV5-1; length: 16; J: TRBJ2-3; CDR3: CASSPLTRDGTDTQYF; DNA: TGCGCCAGCAGCCCCCTAACGCGGGACGGCACAGATACGCAGTATTTT
size: -; D: -; V: TRBV20-1; length: 18; J: TRBJ2-3; CDR3: CSARMEEGAGVRSDTQYF; DNA: TGCAGTGCTAGAATGGAGGAGGGGGCGGGAGTTAGGTCAGATACGCAGTATTTT
size: -; D: -; V: TRBV20-1; length: 15; J: TRBJ2-3; CDR3: CSADPSRRKADTQYF; DNA: TGCAGTGCTGACCCTAGCAGGAGGAAGGCAGATACGCAGTATTTT
size: -; D: TRBD1; V: TRBV7-2; length: 16; J: TRBJ1-6; CDR3: CASSLAAGTEEIALHF; DNA: TGTGCCAGCAGCTTAGCGGCCGGGACAGAGGAAATAGCCCTCCACTTT
size: few; D: TRBD2; V: TRBV6-1; length: 17; J: TRBJ2-3; CDR3: CASSRKAPPGGSDTQYF; DNA: TGTGCCAGCAGCCGCAAGGCCCCTCCGGGGGGGTCAGATACGCAGTATTTT
size: -; D: -; V: TRBV12-3/TRBV12-4; length: 14; J: TRBJ1-5; CDR3: CASWPGQGNQPQHF; DNA: TGTGCCAGCTGGCCGGGGCAAGGCAATCAGCCCCAGCATTTT
size: -; D: TRBD2; V: TRBV20-1; length: 16; J: TRBJ2-3; CDR3: CSAIALAGPSTDTQYF; DNA: TGCAGTGCCATCGCCCTAGCGGGTCCGAGCACAGATACGCAGTATTTT
size: -; D: -; V: TRBV29-1; length: 12; J: TRBJ1-1; CDR3: CSVLRGGTEAFF; DNA: TGCAGCGTTTTACGGGGCGGGACTGAAGCTTTCTTT
size: few; D: -; V: TRBV4-3; length: 15; J: TRBJ2-3; CDR3: CASARVAGSTDTQYF; DNA: TGCGCCAGCGCGCGGGTCGCGGGGAGCACAGATACGCAGTATTTT